This T cell receptor beta chain derives from a study of breast tumors, draining lymph nodes, adjacent tissues. The study, taken as a whole, reports: Data fit most tumor T cells coming from lymph node, expanding in tumor. The lymph node origin of tumor T cells was framed as consistent with a hypothesis, not demonstrated. Tumors had less TCR diversity than lymph nodes, more than nontumor tissue. Tumor and nontumor repertoires were significantly more similar in luminal-like than in basal-like breast cancer.

TCRdb ran MiXCR on the multiplex PCR reads and lists one entry per CDR3 protein. The sample holds tens of thousands of distinct CDR3 sequences; over 40% are singletons and the top ten take about 11%. Germline CDR1 SGHTA, CDR2 FQGNSA. The CDR3 extends over 15 amino acids. Notes on this clonotype: What it binds is unknown. A read error may produce the germline difference seen at one junction end.

V gene TRBV7-2 combines with J gene TRBJ2-3; D is possibly TRBD1 (6 bases). The sample was breast tumor tissue. This receptor was taken from a female donor with breast cancer. Some clones in this sample may be carry-over from other donors' samples. Here the CDR3 DNA reads TGTGCCTGCAGCTTAGCCCCCGGGACAACCTACGAGCAGTATTTT. This translates into CACSLAPGTTYEQYF.